The 27 T cell receptor beta chains below were found in one sample sequenced in a study of blood T cell repertoires in COVID-19. This table comes from immunoSEQ multiplex PCR, and its TCRdb copy is limited to in-frame clones, with some not included. The sample records 250,000 or so clones, under 90% being singletons. The sample comprised PBMCs or T cells enriched from blood (not recorded which). These receptors all stem from a woman aged 40-49 years who had been exposed to COVID-19.

This clone showed up just once. The V gene is TRBV19, the J gene TRBJ1-5; the D gene is possibly TRBD1 (6 bases). Trimming left V 5 bases short and J 7 bases short, with 24 bases between. Germline-derived CDR1 and CDR2 are LNHDA and SQIVND (reference sequence). There are 17 residues in the CDR3. The CDR3 protein is CASSPLQGGSASQPQHF. Here the CDR3 DNA reads TGTGCCAGTAGTCCTCTACAGGGTGGTAGTGCAAGCCAGCCCCAGCATTTT.

This clone was found once. A junction end diverges from the germline sequence, so it may reflect a read error. V is TRBV7-2 and J is TRBJ1-2, with 7 bases identical to TRBD1. Germline V gene data show CDR1 as SGHTA and CDR2 as FQGNSA. The CDR3 spans 15 residues. CDR3 region: CANSLAGGQNYGYTF. The CDR3 DNA is TGTGCCAACAGCTTAGCGGGGGGACAGAACTATGGCTACACCTTC.

This clone was counted only a few times. The chain uses TRBV11-3 and TRBJ2-1; TRBD2 agrees at 9 bases. The trim removed 5 bases at V and 5 bases at J, leaving 16 bases unmatched. CDR1 SGHNT and CDR2 YENEEA come from the germline V gene. The length of the CDR3 is 18 residues. The CDR3 sequence: CASSRGSPGLAGDNEQFF. The DNA of the CDR3 is TGTGCCAGCAGCCGGGGATCCCCGGGACTAGCAGGCGACAATGAGCAGTTCTTC. Full variable domain (missing parts from reference TRBV11-3 and TRBJ2-1): EAGVVQSPRYKIIEKKQPVAFWCNPISGHNTLYWYLQNLGQGPELLIRYENEEAVDDSQLPKDRFSAERLKGVDSTLKIQPAELGDSAVYLCASSRGSPGLAGDNEQFFGPGTRLTVL.

The CDR3 loop reads CASSSPSGGRSNQPQHF. CDR3 DNA: TGTGCCAGCAGTTCTCCATCCGGGGGTCGGAGCAATCAGCCCCAGCATTTT. This chain connects TRBV6-2 or TRBV6-3 to TRBJ1-5; weak D call: TRBD1 (5 bases). The ends were cut back, 4 bases at V and 1 base at J, with 17 bases in the middle. The CDR3 consists of 17 residues. CDR1 is MNHEY and CDR2 is SVGEGT in the germline V gene.

The rearrangement links TRBV18 to TRBJ2-1; TRBD2 is a possible D gene (6 bases). The CDR3 has 13 amino acids. Per germline, CDR1 KGHSH and CDR2 LQKENI. V was clipped by 2 bases and J by 5 bases, with 7 bases between them. The CDR3 nucleotides read TGTGCCAGCTCACCAGGGGGGAACAATGAGCAGTTCTTC. This translates into CASSPGGNNEQFF.

This clone occurred once. V and J are TRBV9 and TRBJ1-1; the match to TRBD1 covers 7 bases. Germline values: CDR1 SGDLS, CDR2 YYNGEE. The CDR3 covers 16 residues. V trimming: 5 bases; J trimming: 0 bases; junction bases outside the gene matches: 10. The CDR3 nucleotides read TGTGCCAGCAGTGATCCCCGGGGACAGTTGAACACTGAAGCTTTCTTT. Translation gives CASSDPRGQLNTEAFF.

The CDR3 loop reads CASSSPVGSPQHF. CDR3 DNA: TGTGCCAGCAGTTCGCCGGTCGGTTCGCCCCAGCATTTT. The J gene is TRBJ1-5, the V gene TRBV27, with D unresolved. This CDR3 is 13 amino acids long. Germline V gives CDR1 MNHEY, CDR2 SMNVEV (reference sequence). Trimming shortened V by 4 bases and J by 9 bases, and 13 bases separated the two germline ends.

V is TRBV2 and J is TRBJ1-6, with D hard to call. This CDR3 has 18 residues. V gave up 4 bases and J gave up 0 bases, with 16 bases separating them. Germline CDR1 is SNHLY and CDR2 is FYNNEI. The CDR3 region is CASSARPGIPSYNSPLHF. CDR3 coding DNA: TGTGCCAGCAGTGCTCGTCCAGGCATCCCCTCCTATAATTCACCCCTCCACTTT.

The chain employs TRBV25-1 and TRBJ2-7; TRBD1 aligns across 8 bases. The CDR3 totals 14 residues. Germline V gene lookup returns CDR1 MGHDK and CDR2 SYGVNS. Germline trimming cut 4 bases from V and 6 bases from J; bases unmatched to any gene: 8. CDR3 in DNA: TGTGCCAGCAGTGCGGGACAGGCGAGCAGCGAGCAGTACTTC. It specifies CASSAGQASSEQYF.

The chain combines TRBV11-2 with TRBJ1-2, with D possibly TRBD1 on 6 matching bases. The germline CDR1 and CDR2 sequences are SGHAT and FQNNGV. With 1 base removed from V and 1 base from J, the gap between germline ends came to 7 bases. The CDR3 is made up of 14 amino acids. CDR3 bases: TGTGCCAGCAGCTTAGGGACAGTTAACTATGGCTACACCTTC. This gives the protein CASSLGTVNYGYTF.

The chain is built from TRBV3-1 (or the pseudogene TRBV3-2) and TRBJ2-5, with a tentative D call TRBD2 (6 bases). Germline loops: CDR1 LGHDT, CDR2 YNNKEL (reference sequence). The CDR3 covers 14 residues. V lost 1 base, J lost 2 bases, and 8 bases lay in between. The DNA of the CDR3 is TGTGCCAGCAGCCAAGCAGGGACTCAAGAGACCCAGTACTTC. It is translated as CASSQAGTQETQYF.

The gene calls are TRBV18 and TRBJ1-6; no reliable D call. V was trimmed by 3 bases and J by 7 bases, leaving 16 bases between them. CDR3 length: 16 amino acids. CDR1 and CDR2 (germline): KGHSH, LQKENI. The CDR3 spells CASSPLRVEPNSPLHF. The DNA for the CDR3 is TGTGCCAGCTCACCCCTCCGGGTGGAGCCCAATTCACCCCTCCACTTT.

V is TRBV9 and J is TRBJ1-6; D gene ambiguous. The CDR3 totals 13 residues. Germline V gene sequence: CDR1 SGDLS, CDR2 YYNGEE. V dropped 0 bases and J dropped 5 bases, with 3 bases sitting between them. The CDR3: CASSVVNNSPLHF. The CDR3 coding sequence is TGTGCCAGCAGCGTAGTTAATAATTCACCCCTCCACTTT. The entire variable domain, with the rest obtained from reference TRBV9 and TRBJ1-6, is as follows: DSGVTQTPKHLITATGQRVTLRCSPRSGDLSVYWYQQSLDQGLQFLIQYYNGEERAKGNILERFSAQQFPDLHSELNLSSLELGDSALYFCASSVVNNSPLHFGNGTRLTVT.

The CDR3 DNA is TGTGCCAGCAGTTCCCGGGACAGGGAATCGTACGAGCAGTACTTC. It translates to CASSSRDRESYEQYF. The chain has TRBV28 and TRBJ2-7; 9 positions agree with TRBD1. This CDR3 is 15 amino acids long. J lost 4 bases, V lost 4 bases, and 8 bases had no gene match. The germline V gene has CDR1 MDHEN and CDR2 SYDVKM.

The J gene is TRBJ1-2, the V gene TRBV5-6; 9 bases are a match to TRBD1. The ends lost 5 bases at V and 8 bases at J; junction bases unmatched: 10. Germline V gene sequence: CDR1 SGHDT, CDR2 YYEEEE. CDR3 length: 14 residues. Here the CDR3 reads CASSDAGQGVGYTF. DNA for the CDR3: TGTGCCAGCAGTGATGCGGGACAGGGTGTGGGCTACACCTTC.

The gene calls are TRBV4-1 and TRBJ2-7, with 12 bases identical to TRBD2. Germline V gives CDR1 MGHRA, CDR2 YSYEKL. This CDR3 has 15 residues. V dropped 4 bases and J dropped 5; count of bases not matched to a gene: 6. The CDR3 DNA reads as TGCGCCAGCAGCCCCCGACTAGCGGGGGTCGACGAGCAGTACTTC. It translates to CASSPRLAGVDEQYF.

This clone was recorded a few times. The chain has TRBV2 and TRBJ2-6; D remains unclear. CDR3 size: 15 residues. The germline CDR1 and CDR2 sequences are SNHLY and FYNNEI. Between the trimmed V and J ends, which lost 7 bases and 0 bases, there was a span of 10 bases. The CDR3 DNA reads TGTGCCAGCAAAGTGACACTCTCTGGGGCCAACGTCCTGACTTTC. It is translated as CASKVTLSGANVLTF.

This sequence joins TRBV7-2 and TRBJ1-1; D possibly corresponds to TRBD1 (5 bases). The CDR3 is made up of 13 amino acids. With 4 bases removed from V and 1 base from J, the gap between germline ends came to 7 bases. The germline V gene has CDR1 SGHTA and CDR2 FQGNSA. CDR3 region: CASSSTGNTEAFF. The CDR3 nucleotides are TGTGCCAGCAGCTCCACAGGGAACACTGAAGCTTTCTTT.

This chain's CDR3 is CASSVRGGGGLHNEQFF. The CDR3 DNA sequence: TGTGCCAGCAGCGTCCGTGGGGGCGGGGGCCTCCACAATGAGCAGTTCTTC. The rearrangement uses TRBV7-9 and TRBJ2-1; TRBD2 might be the D (7 bases). From germline, CDR1 is SEHNR and CDR2 FQNEAQ (reference sequence). Trimming took off 5 bases at V and 5 bases at J, with 22 bases between the two ends. This CDR3 has 17 residues. Based on the CDR3 plus reference TRBV7-9 and TRBJ2-1, the full variable domain is DTGVSQNPRHKITKRGQNVTFRCDPISEHNRLYWYRQTLGQGPEFLTYFQNEAQLEKSRLLSDRFSAERPKGSFSTLEIQRTEQGDSAMYLCASSVRGGGGLHNEQFFGPGTRLTVL.

The chain is built from TRBV10-3 and TRBJ1-2; 7 nucleotides match TRBD1. Germline V gives CDR1 ENHRY, CDR2 SYGVKD. This CDR3 contains 14 residues. V dropped 5 bases and J dropped 5; count of bases not matched to a gene: 8. The DNA for the CDR3 is TGTGCCATCAGTCCGACAGGGCCCGAGTATGGCTACACCTTC. Amino acids: CAISPTGPEYGYTF.

The genes are TRBV4-1 and TRBJ1-2, with a tentative D call TRBD1 (6 bases). Germline CDR1 reads MGHRA; CDR2 reads YSYEKL. This CDR3 has 14 residues. V was trimmed by 4 bases and J by 4 bases, leaving 13 bases between them. The CDR3 loop reads CASSPPGQSYGYTF. The CDR3 nucleotides are TGCGCCAGCAGCCCCCCCGGACAGAGCTATGGCTACACCTTC.

V gene TRBV19 combines with J gene TRBJ1-6, with 7 bases matching TRBD1. CDR1 and CDR2 from the germline V gene are LNHDA and SQIVND (reference sequence). This CDR3 contains 15 residues. V gave up 6 bases and J gave up 6 bases; unmatched junction bases: 8. As DNA, the CDR3 is TGTGCCAGTAGGTCCGAACAGGGGCCTAATTCACCCCTCCACTTT. The encoded protein is CASRSEQGPNSPLHF.

The V call is TRBV18, the J call TRBJ2-5; 8 bases are a match to TRBD2. The V and J ends lost 6 bases and 5 bases, in that order; junction bases with no gene match: 5. Germline V CDR1 and CDR2: KGHSH, LQKENI. This CDR3 contains 13 residues. Written as DNA, the CDR3 is TGTGCCAGCTCCCCGCGGGGGGACGAGACCCAGTACTTC. Encoded protein: CASSPRGDETQYF.

This chain connects TRBV12-3 or TRBV12-4 to TRBJ1-3; D is perhaps TRBD1 (5 bases). The length of the CDR3 is 12 residues. V lost 11 bases and J lost 3, with 11 bases in between. The CDR3 coding sequence is TGTGCCGGGGGGGGTTTTGGAAACACCATATATTTT. Protein: CAGGGFGNTIYF.

This clone is a singleton in its sample. The chain links TRBV12-3 or TRBV12-4 to TRBJ1-1, with D tentatively TRBD1 (6 bases). The length of the CDR3 is 12 residues. Trimming shortened V by 5 bases and J by 8 bases, and 12 bases separated the two germline ends. The CDR3 region is CASSPGTPEAFF. In DNA form, the CDR3 reads TGTGCCAGCAGTCCCGGGACACCAGAAGCTTTCTTT.

V usage is TRBV7-9 and J usage is TRBJ1-3; TRBD1 aligns across 11 bases. J gave up 4 bases and V 1 base, and 3 bases lay outside the gene matches. Germline CDR1 is SEHNR and CDR2 is FQNEAQ (reference sequence). The CDR3 consists of 16 residues. The CDR3 protein is CASSLGDRGAGNTIYF. The CDR3 DNA follows: TGTGCCAGCAGCTTAGGGGACAGGGGGGCCGGAAACACCATATATTTT.

V is TRBV4-3 and J is TRBJ1-2, with 7 nucleotides matching TRBD1. Per the germline V gene, CDR1 is LGHNA and CDR2 is YSLEER. V gave up 0 bases and J gave up 6 bases; unmatched junction bases: 4. The CDR3 loop spans 14 amino acids. The CDR3 loop is CASSQDVRGDGYTF. Written as DNA, the CDR3 is TGCGCCAGCAGCCAAGATGTCAGGGGGGATGGCTACACCTTC.